This TCR beta chain is drawn from a study of cytomegalovirus exposure and HLA in healthy donors. Trimming shortened V by 2 bases and J by 8 bases, and 12 bases separated the two germline ends. There are 13 residues in the CDR3. Germline CDR1 and CDR2: MNHEY and SVGAGI. Vbeta (60) and Jbeta (13) primers were used in the PCR. Per the original data handling: Later reanalysis found around 74 million unique TCR beta chains, approximately 11 million of them shared. Generated by immunoSEQ multiplex PCR, the TCRdb table keeps only in-frame clones and is missing some. V and J calls and clone size come straight from that table; D and trimming were deduced from the DNA. The listing contains tens of thousands of clones.

The sequence was collected from a man aged 25-45 years in good health and CMV-seronegative. The chain uses TRBV6-5 and TRBJ1-1; perhaps TRBD1 as D (5 bases). Sequencing was performed on PBMCs. CDR3 in DNA: TGTGCCAGCAGTTACCCCCCTGGACAAGAAGCTTTCTTT. Residues: CASSYPPGQEAFF.